This TCR beta chain came from a study of OX40 agonist ivuxolimab in advanced cancers. Background on the study: While on treatment, patients had intravenous ivuxolimab at 0.01 to 10 mg/kg every 2 weeks. Each dose-escalation patient presented with hepatocellular carcinoma, melanoma, renal cell or head and neck cancer. Broader study findings: Those patients achieving a partial response at 0.1-3.0 mg/kg showed among the lowest clonal expansion.

Measured with immunoSEQ multiplex PCR; TCRdb has only the in-frame clones, and not every one. The table records about 72,000 clones, under 85% of them present only once. At baseline, cycle 4 day 1, and cycle 7 day 1, blood was sampled. Notes on this clone: Its matching antigen is unknown.

The CDR3 spans 16 residues. Germline lookup yields CDR1 KGHSH and CDR2 LQKENI. Trimming removed 0 bases from V and 1 base from J, with 12 bases in between. Here the sequenced sample was CD4+ or CD8+ T cells sorted from blood, taken in a trial of the OX40 agonist ivuxolimab. The sequence was obtained from an adult with an advanced solid tumor such as melanoma, head and neck, liver or kidney cancer. The gene calls are TRBV18 and TRBJ2-5, with D possibly matching TRBD2 (5 bases). As DNA, the CDR3 is TGTGCCAGCTCACCACCCACCGGGGTCCGCCAAGAGACCCAGTACTTC. Translated: CASSPPTGVRQETQYF. The full variable domain, rest sourced from reference TRBV18 and TRBJ2-5, is NAGVMQNPRHLVRRRGQEARLRCSPMKGHSHVYWYRQLPEEGLKFMVYLQKENIIDESGMPKERFSAEFPKEGPSILRIQQVVRGDSAAYFCASSPPTGVRQETQYFGPGTRLLVL.